This T cell receptor beta chain is from a study of cytomegalovirus exposure and HLA in healthy donors (dated by TCRdb to 2016 to 2017). General notes on the study: An earlier analysis of fewer than 750 of the donors reported 276 Gb of sequence data and around 120 million unique TCR beta sequences obtained from roughly 170 million T cells. The study combined high-throughput TCR immunosequencing, statistical association of individual TCRs with disease status, and machine learning to predict cytomegalovirus infection status. A later analysis re-analyzed previously published TCR beta repertoires from 500 to 700 donors and added high-resolution HLA genotyping to study TCR occurrence patterns. The later analysis used no new phenotypic data to find candidate immune exposures, relying instead on TCR beta sequences and their occurrence across donors. Donor age, sex, ethnicity and CMV serostatus were collected together with the repertoire data. Several DR-DQ haplotypes were treated as single units for association and clustering because of strong linkage in the cohort. Every discovery cohort repertoire had been produced on one sequencing platform. An earlier analysis of about 600 of the donors used high-throughput TCR beta sequencing to judge whether each TCR beta V gene segment behaved as functional or pseudogenic. The number of typed donors differed by locus: 629-630 for A, B, C, DRB1 and DQB1; some 500 for DQA1; about 600 for DPA1; and some 470 for DPB1. Of the roughly 390 genotyped donors, 81% were placed in the genetic ancestry cluster associated with self-reported Caucasian donors. A later genetic analysis used genome-wide SNP genotypes for about three fifths of the roughly 700 donors, treating that subset as a discovery cohort. The aim of the study was to test whether cataloging public T cell receptors could identify signatures of past pathogen exposure. The study profiled the T cell repertoires of some 610 subjects by immunosequencing and related them to cytomegalovirus serostatus. On average, roughly 240,000 unique TCR beta nucleotide sequences were sequenced per donor among 398 genotyped donors of the cohort, with about 17% of those sequences being non-productive. Roughly 300 gigabases of sequencing data and 91 million or so unique TCR sequences made up an early release that covered 500 to 650 HLA-typed donors. Along with the approximately 620-subject first cohort, a separate validation cohort of about 110 different subjects was used. Class I and class II HLA loci were covered by the typing at four-digit resolution. Overall study results and their limits: A further reported finding was that TCR beta sequences accurately predicted the HLA-A and HLA-B alleles for most subjects in the first cohort. In a later analysis, HLA-associated TCR beta chains were found to be more clonally expanded and to have lower generation probabilities than equally common non-associated chains. In a later analysis, 16,951 TCR beta sequences were associated with specific HLA alleles at a false discovery rate of 0.05. According to a later genetic analysis, donors in an Asian-associated ancestry cluster had fewer N-insertions in productive TCRs than the approximately 630-donor mean. When HLA alleles, especially DR and DQ, strongly co-occurred, TCR associations were difficult to assign to individual alleles. Across donors, most TCR sequences were observed very rarely, whereas some public TCRs were present in many individuals. In the study, approximately 160 TCR beta chains were listed as associated with cytomegalovirus. In a later analysis, several top co-occurrence clusters were reported to appear linked to parvovirus B19, influenza, CMV and Epstein-Barr virus. The authors suggested that the approach could potentially be extended to other disease states and immunological phenotypes. For the cohort, immune exposure information was limited to CMV serostatus. Because some donors lacked HLA typing at each locus, the association tests relied only on the typed subset. In this cohort, only TCR beta chains were sequenced, and detectable features were limited by the absence of alpha or paired-chain data. According to a later analysis, TCR association rates differed among HLA loci, with DRB1 alleles showing the most associated TCRs and HLA-C alleles showing the fewest. A cluster of highly shared sequence variants was judged likely to be a technical artifact of the sequencing pipeline. V-gene and J-gene trimming of TCR beta chains was associated with a missense DCLRE1C variant in a later genetic analysis, and the association was replicated in an independent cohort. Because counts were too low, roughly 18 rarely observed V segments, including chromosome 9 orphons, were left out of the earlier analysis of 587 of the donors. Some IMGT-functional V segments, including TRBV6-2 and TRBV6-3, could not be distinguished by the 87-base-pair reads and were therefore excluded. Broadly in line with IMGT annotations, most TCR beta V segments showed up in productive rearrangements about 87% or about 30% of the time in an earlier analysis of 450 to 750 of the donors. In vitro tests confirmed that a few of the cytomegalovirus-associated TCR beta chains recognize cytomegalovirus antigens. Most CMV-associated TCR beta chains appeared to be HLA-restricted in a later analysis, and the HLA associations seemed to be driven largely by CMV exposure. Presence/absence analyses assumed roughly uniform sequencing depth across donors, an assumption that may not hold. The classifier was reported to diagnose cytomegalovirus status with high specificity and sensitivity in both the original and validation cohorts. Linkage disequilibrium might explain the correlated functional status among segregating V segments, but an unknown experimental factor could not be excluded.

As encoded in the germline V gene, CDR1 is WSHSY while CDR2 is SAAADI. The V and J ends are trimmed by 7 bases and 2 bases, leaving 14 bases between them. The CDR3 has 14 amino acids, counting the end cysteine and phenylalanine. Just the 42-base CDR3 DNA is kept, in frame starting at base 1. Library generation was performed with the immunoSEQ multiplex PCR assay. For the multiplex PCR, a mixture combining 60 forward primers for TCR Vbeta segments and 13 reverse primers for TCR Jbeta segments was used. Amplification of the CDR3 region of rearranged TCR beta genes was performed with a multiplex PCR assay on genomic DNA. On the Illumina HiSeq System, the amplified TCR beta libraries were sequenced as 87-base-pair reads. The authors' analysis ran thus. A later analysis tallied roughly 78 million unique TCR beta chains across the 660 or so repertoires, and around 12 million of those chains were shared by two or more donors. Raw reads were error-corrected and collapsed into unique sequences by a nearest-neighbor algorithm in which closely related sequences were merged to remove PCR and sequencing errors. CDR3 sequences were aligned to IMGT reference sequences to assign V, D and J gene segments. Each retained sequence needed at least a six-nucleotide match to both a V gene segment and a J gene segment. Rearrangements were called productive when the CDR3 lacked stop codons and stayed in frame with V and J; all others were non-productive. Following IMGT convention, CDR3 was defined as the stretch from the second conserved V-encoded cysteine to the conserved J-encoded phenylalanine. The earlier analysis of about 610 of the donors excluded any sequence lacking an unambiguous match to a single V gene segment. An earlier analysis of a few hundred of the donors called V segments functional above 56.7% productive rearrangements and segregating when the between-donor standard deviation exceeded 5%. A statistical classification framework was developed to diagnose cytomegalovirus status using the catalog of TCR beta chain sequences. V and J gene assignment, in a later analysis, came from comparing TCR nucleotide sequences with IMGT/GENE-DB human TR gene sequences. In a later analysis, CDR3 sequences and most-parsimonious VDJ recombination scenarios were assigned using the TCRdist pipeline. In a later analysis, every TCR beta chain was defined by the combination of its CDR3 amino acid sequence and its V-gene family, and reads without a unique V-gene family were dropped. In a later analysis, 550 to 650 highly shared, low-generation-probability nucleotide sequences were removed to address suspected cross-contamination and a sequencing artifact. A later analysis calculated a clonal expansion index for each public chain from normalized within-repertoire ranks of inferred template counts. In a later analysis, generation probabilities were computed using a VDJ recombination model fitted to out-of-frame rearrangements, and the results were checked against IGoR. In a later analysis, TCR-TCR, TCR-HLA and TCR-CMV co-occurrence was scored with hypergeometric tests, and a repertoire-size bias correction was applied to TCR pairs. To estimate false discovery rates, a later analysis permuted the HLA or CMV assignments 20 times. In a later analysis, co-occurring TCRs were grouped using DBSCAN, with TCRdist sequence similarity added in when clustering inside HLA-allele-positive subsets. Repertoires with fewer than 30,000 or more than 120,000 public chains were left out of co-occurrence clustering, as were roughly five repertoires with anomalous nucleotide sharing. TCRdb holds this immuneACCESS table with in-frame rearrangements only. Some clones are missing; in checked studies, unresolved V genes explain under half, and the rest has no known cause. That table gives V, J and clone size, and the DNA gave D and trimming. Here the sample has around 200,000 clones; about 81% occur a single time. The top ten constitute approximately 0.8% of the sample.

Only a few counts were recorded for this clone. The antigen it recognizes is unknown. No quality values exist for individual bases; no much larger clone is one base distant. In total, 666 healthy bone marrow donors made up the cohort. Cohort members were all nominally healthy when sampled, although unrecorded immune exposures were likely present. The donor tested CMV seronegative and was one of the 352 seronegative cohort members. Every donor gave a peripheral blood sample, and the peripheral blood mononuclear cells from that sample were used for TCR beta sequencing. The Qiagen DNeasy Blood Extraction Kit was used to extract genomic DNA from the blood cell samples.

This clonotype was sampled from a woman under 30 in good health and CMV-seronegative. Input material: PBMCs. The sequence joins TRBV10-2 to TRBJ2-5; the D region possibly corresponds to TRBD1 (6 bases align). The CDR3 amino acid sequence is: CASIGNREQETQYF. DNA sequence: TGCGCCAGCATCGGGAACAGGGAGCAAGAGACCCAGTACTTC.